This T cell receptor (beta chain) was sequenced for a study of Graves' ophthalmopathy and Graves' hyperthyroidism. Overall study findings and caveats: Separation of ophthalmopathy from stable hyperthyroidism was achieved by a 13-signature model, at approximately 90% sensitivity and 81.08% specificity.

RNA served as the template for amplifying TCR beta CDR3 regions. HTBI primers were employed in first-round RT-PCR, then a second-round multiplex PCR followed. TCRdb re-called the multiplex PCR reads with MiXCR, one entry per CDR3 protein. Of a few hundred thousand distinct CDR3 sequences listed, under 20% are singletons. Many counts were recorded for this clonotype. Its specificity is not known. Isolation of PBMCs was performed using 8 to 10 ml of fresh peripheral blood. Germline CDR1 reads SGHVS; CDR2 reads FNYEAQ. J lost 4 bases, V lost 8 bases, and 10 bases had no gene match. The CDR3 sequence is 14 residues long.

The chain links TRBV7-6 to TRBJ1-1; 7 bases line up with TRBD1. This sequence was found in an adult man with Graves' ophthalmopathy. What was sequenced was peripheral blood. CDR3 loop: CASGGGGGRTEAFF. The CDR3 nucleotides are TGTGCCAGCGGGGGTGGAGGGGGCCGCACTGAAGCTTTCTTT.